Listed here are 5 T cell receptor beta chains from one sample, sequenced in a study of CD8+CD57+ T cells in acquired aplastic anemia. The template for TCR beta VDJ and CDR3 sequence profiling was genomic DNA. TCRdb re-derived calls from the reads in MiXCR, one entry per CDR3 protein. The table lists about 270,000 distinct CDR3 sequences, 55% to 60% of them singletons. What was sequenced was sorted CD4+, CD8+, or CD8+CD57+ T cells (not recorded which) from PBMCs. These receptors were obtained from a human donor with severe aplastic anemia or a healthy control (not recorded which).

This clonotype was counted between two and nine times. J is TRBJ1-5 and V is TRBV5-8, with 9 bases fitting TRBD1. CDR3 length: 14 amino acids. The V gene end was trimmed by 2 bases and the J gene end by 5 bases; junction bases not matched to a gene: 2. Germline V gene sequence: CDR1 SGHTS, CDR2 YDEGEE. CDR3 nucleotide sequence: TGTGCCAGCAGCTTTAGGACAGGGGATCAGCCCCAGCATTTT. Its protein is CASSFRTGDQPQHF. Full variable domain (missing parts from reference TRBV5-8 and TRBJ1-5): EAGVTQSPTHLIKTRGQQATLRCSPISGHTSVYWYQQALGLGLQFLLWYDEGEERNRGNFPPRFSGRQFPNYSSELNVNALELEDSALYLCASSFRTGDQPQHFGDGTRLSIL.

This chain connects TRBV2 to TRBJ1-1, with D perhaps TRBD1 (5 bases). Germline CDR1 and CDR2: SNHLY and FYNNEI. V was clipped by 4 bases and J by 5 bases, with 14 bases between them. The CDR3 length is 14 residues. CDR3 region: CASSGQFRGTEAFF. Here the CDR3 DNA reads TGTGCCAGCAGTGGACAGTTTAGAGGGACTGAAGCTTTCTTT.

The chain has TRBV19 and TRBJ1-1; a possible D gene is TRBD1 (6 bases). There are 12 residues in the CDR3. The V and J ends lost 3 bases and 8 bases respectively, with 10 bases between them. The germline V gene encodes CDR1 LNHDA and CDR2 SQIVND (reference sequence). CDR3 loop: CASSIHRAEAFF. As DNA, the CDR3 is TGTGCCAGTAGTATTCACAGGGCGGAAGCTTTCTTT.

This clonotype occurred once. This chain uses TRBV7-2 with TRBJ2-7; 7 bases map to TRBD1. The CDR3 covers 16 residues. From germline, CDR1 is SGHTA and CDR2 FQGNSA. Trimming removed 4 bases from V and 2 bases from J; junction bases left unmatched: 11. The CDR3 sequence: CASSSLGGVPPYEQYF. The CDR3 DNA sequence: TGTGCCAGCAGCTCATTAGGGGGCGTCCCCCCCTACGAGCAGTACTTC.

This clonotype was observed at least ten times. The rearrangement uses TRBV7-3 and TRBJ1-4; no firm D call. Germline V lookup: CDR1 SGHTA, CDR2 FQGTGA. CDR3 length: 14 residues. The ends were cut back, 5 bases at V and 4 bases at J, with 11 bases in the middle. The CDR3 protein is CASSMTGYNEKLFF. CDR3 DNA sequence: TGTGCCAGCAGCATGACCGGTTATAATGAAAAACTGTTTTTT.